A single sample is the source of the 21 T cell receptor beta chains below, sequenced in a study of CD8 T cells in ankylosing spondylitis. Points from the study as a whole: A motif in TCR beta, a set of roughly 8 highly homologous variants, appeared characteristic of ankylosing spondylitis blood.

Their antigen targets remain unknown. MiXCR was run by TCRdb on the 5' RACE reads, yielding one entry per CDR3 protein. Of a few hundred thousand distinct CDR3 sequences in the sample, 15% to 20% were seen once. The material sequenced was blood, either unsorted or a sorted T cell fraction (not recorded which). These receptors all stem from a male donor with ankylosing spondylitis.

This clonotype was picked up many times. The CDR3 loop reads CSVVFGTGGYEQYF. The CDR3, as DNA: TGCAGCGTTGTGTTCGGGACAGGAGGATACGAGCAGTACTTC. J is TRBJ2-7 and V is TRBV29-1; 8 bases are shared with TRBD1. The CDR3 is 14 amino acids. Germline values: CDR1 SQVTM, CDR2 ANQGSEA. V shed 4 bases, J shed 4 bases, and the junction held 9 bases outside the gene matches.

The sample holds many counts of this clonotype. The rearrangement joins TRBV6-5 to TRBJ2-7; TRBD2 matches at 12 bases. The CDR3 consists of 16 residues. Losses at the gene ends were 0 bases for V and 2 bases for J; bases not matched to a gene: 2. Germline V gives CDR1 MNHEY, CDR2 SVGAGI. In DNA form, the CDR3 reads TGTGCCAGCAGTTACTCAGGACTAGCGGGAACCTACGAGCAGTACTTC. Amino acids: CASSYSGLAGTYEQYF.

The rearrangement uses TRBV27 and TRBJ2-7; 16 bases match TRBD2. After removal of 2 bases from V and 7 bases from J, the junction contained 2 bases not matched to a gene. The CDR3 runs to 15 residues. Germline CDR1 and CDR2: MNHEY and SMNVEV (reference sequence). CDR3 DNA sequence: TGTGCCAGCAGTTTAGGGACTAGCGGGAGGGAGGAGCAGTACTTC. Its protein product is CASSLGTSGREEQYF.

This clonotype was seen only a few times. The chain employs TRBV12-3 or TRBV12-4 and TRBJ1-3; D call uncertain. CDR3 length: 15 amino acids. V dropped 3 bases and J dropped 0 bases, with 9 bases sitting between them. The CDR3 nucleotides are TGTGCCAGCAGTTTCGGCGCCCTCTCTGGAAACACCATATATTTT. The encoded protein is CASSFGALSGNTIYF.

The chain uses TRBV4-1 and TRBJ1-2, with a tentative D call TRBD1 (6 bases). V dropped 0 bases and J dropped 0 bases, with 14 bases sitting between them. Germline V gene lookup returns CDR1 MGHRA and CDR2 YSYEKL. This CDR3 spans 17 amino acids. DNA of the CDR3: TGCGCCAGCAGCCAAGATTGGATCCGGGACACTAACTATGGCTACACCTTC. Translated: CASSQDWIRDTNYGYTF.

This clonotype was observed a few times. V and J are TRBV9 and TRBJ2-2, with a possible D match to TRBD1 (6 bases). With 4 bases removed from V and 0 bases from J, the gap between germline ends came to 10 bases. The V gene's germline CDR1 is SGDLS and CDR2 YYNGEE. The CDR3 extends over 15 amino acids. The CDR3 nucleotides read TGTGCCAGCAGCTTACGACAGGCGAACACCGGGGAGCTGTTTTTT. Its protein product is CASSLRQANTGELFF.

Only a few counts were recorded for this clonotype. The rearrangement uses TRBV20-1 and TRBJ1-2; possible D gene TRBD1, 6 bases. Between the trimmed V and J ends, which lost 0 bases and 0 bases, there was a span of 8 bases. The CDR3 runs 14 residues. The germline gives CDR1 DFQATT, CDR2 SNEGSKA (reference sequence). The CDR3 protein is CSARDTGPNYGYTF. As DNA, the CDR3 is TGCAGTGCTAGAGATACAGGGCCTAACTATGGCTACACCTTC.

The J gene is TRBJ2-3, the V gene TRBV29-1; 10 bases line up with TRBD1. Germline V gene sequence: CDR1 SQVTM, CDR2 ANQGSEA. J gave up 8 bases and V 3 bases, and 5 bases lay outside the gene matches. CDR3 size: 13 residues. CDR3 nucleotide sequence: TGCAGCGTTGACCGACAGGGGGCCGGTACGCAGTATTTT. Translation: CSVDRQGAGTQYF.

There are a few counts of this clonotype. The gene calls are TRBV5-6 and TRBJ2-3; the D gene is possibly TRBD1 (7 bases). Per germline, CDR1 SGHDT and CDR2 YYEEEE. The CDR3 has 16 residues. V was pared by 0 bases and J by 2 bases, with 13 bases between. CDR3 sequence: CASSLVRDSHTDTQYF. The CDR3 DNA is TGTGCCAGCAGCTTGGTGCGGGACAGCCACACAGATACGCAGTATTTT.

Many counts were recorded for this clonotype. The genes are TRBV12-3 or TRBV12-4 and TRBJ2-2; no reliable D call. The CDR3 has 14 amino acids. Between the trimmed V and J ends, which lost 6 bases and 3 bases, there was a span of 11 bases. CDR3 sequence: CASRTFWDTGELFF. The CDR3 nucleotides are TGTGCCAGCAGGACCTTCTGGGACACCGGGGAGCTGTTTTTT.

V and J are TRBV15 and TRBJ2-1, with TRBD1 matching over 10 bases. Germline V gene data show CDR1 as LNHNV and CDR2 as YYDKDF (reference sequence). V dropped 4 bases and J dropped 10; count of bases not matched to a gene: 10. The CDR3 has 15 residues. The CDR3 region has the DNA TGTGCCACCAGCACCCCGGGACAGGGGTTGTGGGAGCAGTTCTTC. Protein sequence: CATSTPGQGLWEQFF.

This chain joins TRBV2 and TRBJ2-7; TRBD1 aligns across 7 bases. Germline V gene sequence: CDR1 SNHLY, CDR2 FYNNEI. V trimming: 6 bases; J trimming: 1 base; junction bases outside the gene matches: 9. CDR3 length: 15 amino acids. DNA for the CDR3: TGTGCCAGCAGGGGGAACAGGGGTTCTTCCTACGAGCAGTACTTC. Its protein product is CASRGNRGSSYEQYF.

This sequence joins TRBV3-1 and TRBJ2-7; D might be TRBD1 (5 bases). Trimming shortened V by 4 bases and J by 2 bases, and 9 bases separated the two germline ends. Germline V gene lookup returns CDR1 LGHDT and CDR2 YNNKEL (reference sequence). The CDR3 runs 13 residues. Here the CDR3 DNA reads TGTGCCAGCAGCCGTGACAGAACCTACGAGCAGTACTTC. Translated: CASSRDRTYEQYF.

The J gene is TRBJ1-4, the V gene TRBV6-1; D is uncertain. This CDR3 is built from 13 residues. Germline V gene data show CDR1 as MNHNS and CDR2 as SASEGT. V was pared by 5 bases and J by 6 bases, with 10 bases between. The CDR3 DNA reads TGTGCCAGCAGTATTCGGGGAGATGAAAAACTGTTTTTT. This sequence encodes CASSIRGDEKLFF.

This rearrangement joins TRBV4-1 to TRBJ2-2; perhaps TRBD1 as D (5 bases). The CDR3 is 17 amino acids. Trimming removed 0 bases at V and 7 bases at J, with 18 bases between. Germline lookup yields CDR1 MGHRA and CDR2 YSYEKL. CDR3 sequence: CASSQDPPAGSSGELFF. DNA for the CDR3: TGCGCCAGCAGCCAAGACCCCCCGGCAGGGTCGAGCGGGGAGCTGTTTTTT.

This clonotype was seen a few times. The J gene is TRBJ1-1, the V gene TRBV19; the match to TRBD1 covers 8 bases. CDR1 and CDR2 from the germline V gene are LNHDA and SQIVND (reference sequence). V trimming: 7 bases; J trimming: 4 bases; junction bases outside the gene matches: 5. The CDR3 spans 13 residues. CDR3 bases: TGTGCCAGTATGGACAGGGCAGGCACTGAAGCTTTCTTT. Amino acid sequence: CASMDRAGTEAFF.

This clonotype was recorded a few times. The chain employs TRBV18 and TRBJ2-7; D may match TRBD1 or TRBD2 (5 bases each). Trimming shortened V by 6 bases and J by 1 base, and 13 bases separated the two germline ends. Per germline, CDR1 KGHSH and CDR2 LQKENI. The CDR3 loop spans 14 amino acids. Written as DNA, the CDR3 is TGTGCCAGCTCTCCTGTTGGGGGTTCCTACGAGCAGTACTTC. This sequence encodes CASSPVGGSYEQYF.

The rearrangement links TRBV21-1 to TRBJ1-5; the D call in the table, TRBD1, was not verified against the DNA. TRBV21-1 is a documented pseudogene. The CDR3 loop spans 18 amino acids. As DNA, the CDR3 is TGTGCCAGCTTGAAGGGGGTAGGGGACACCCTCAGCAATCAGCCCCAGCATTTT. Translated: CASLKGVGDTLSNQPQHF.

V gene TRBV7-9 combines with J gene TRBJ2-4, with D perhaps TRBD2 (7 bases). In germline, CDR1 is SEHNR, CDR2 FQNEAQ (reference sequence). CDR3 length: 13 residues. Trimming removed 1 base from V and 8 bases from J, with 9 bases in between. The CDR3 sequence: CASSLEGGDIQYF. CDR3 DNA sequence: TGTGCCAGCAGCTTAGAAGGGGGGGACATTCAGTACTTC. Filled out from reference TRBV7-9 and TRBJ2-4, the complete variable domain reads DTGVSQNPRHKITKRGQNVTFRCDPISEHNRLYWYRQTLGQGPEFLTYFQNEAQLEKSRLLSDRFSAERPKGSFSTLEIQRTEQGDSAMYLCASSLEGGDIQYFGAGTRLSVL.

This CDR3 is CASSWGLLNEQFF. CDR3 sequence (DNA): TGTGCCAGCAGTTGGGGACTCCTAAATGAGCAGTTCTTC. The chain links TRBV28 to TRBJ2-1; D is possibly TRBD2 (6 bases). Trimming removed 4 bases from V and 7 bases from J, with 11 bases in between. CDR1 and CDR2 (germline): MDHEN, SYDVKM. This CDR3 is built from 13 residues.

This clonotype was counted between two and nine times. The V call is TRBV12-3 or TRBV12-4, the J call TRBJ2-1; unclear D gene. Trimming pared 7 bases from V and 9 bases from J, leaving 10 bases between. The CDR3 has 11 residues. The CDR3 region is CASKETGEQFF. The CDR3 DNA reads TGTGCCAGCAAGGAAACGGGTGAGCAGTTCTTC.